Shown below are 2 T cell receptor beta chains from a single sample sequenced in a study of low-dose radiotherapy and immunotherapy resistance in tumors. TRAV and TRBV primers primed cDNA for both TCRalpha and TCRbeta. A roughly 22-cycle PCR with a constant-region primer and V-primer adapter amplified TCRs. TCRdb recomputed calls from the reads with MiXCR, one row per CDR3 protein. Of 16,000 or so distinct CDR3 sequences listed, approximately 70% were seen once; the top ten hold approximately 5.3%. The receptors derive from a human donor with advanced metastatic prostate, ovarian, gallbladder or colorectal cancer (not recorded which). This table probably holds off-target reads from a library built for another chain.

The chain employs TRBV30 and TRBJ1-5, with a possible D match to TRBD1 (5 bases). Per the germline V gene, CDR1 is GTSNPN and CDR2 is SVGIG (reference sequence). This CDR3 has 16 residues. V was cut by 2 bases and J by 5 bases, with 19 bases left in between. The CDR3 sequence: CAWSTTQGINYQPQHF. The CDR3 DNA follows: TGTGCCTGGAGTACCACGCAGGGCATCAATTATCAGCCCCAGCATTTT.

The chain joins TRBV7-9 to TRBJ2-3; 7 bases are a match to TRBD2. V trimming: 7 bases; J trimming: 0 bases; junction bases outside the gene matches: 10. This CDR3 spans 16 amino acids. Germline CDR1 reads SEHNR; CDR2 reads FQNEAQ (reference sequence). The CDR3: CASKGVAGSSTDTQYF. In DNA, the CDR3 is TGTGCCAGCAAAGGAGTAGCGGGCTCTAGCACAGATACGCAGTATTTT.